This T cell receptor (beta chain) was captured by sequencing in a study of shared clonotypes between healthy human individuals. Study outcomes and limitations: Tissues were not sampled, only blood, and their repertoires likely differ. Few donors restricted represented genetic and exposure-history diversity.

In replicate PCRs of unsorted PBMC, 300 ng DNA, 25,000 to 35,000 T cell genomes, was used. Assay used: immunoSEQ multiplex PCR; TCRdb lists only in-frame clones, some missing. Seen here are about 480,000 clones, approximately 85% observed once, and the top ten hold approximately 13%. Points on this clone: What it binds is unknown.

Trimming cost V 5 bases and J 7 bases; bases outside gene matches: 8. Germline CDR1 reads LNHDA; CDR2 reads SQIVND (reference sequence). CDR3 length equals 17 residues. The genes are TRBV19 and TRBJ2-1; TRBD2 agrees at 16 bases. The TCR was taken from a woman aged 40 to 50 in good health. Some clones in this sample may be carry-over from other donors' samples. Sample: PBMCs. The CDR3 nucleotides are TGTGCCAGTAGTCCCCGGGGACTAGCGGGAGGGTCTAATGAGCAGTTCTTC. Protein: CASSPRGLAGGSNEQFF.